This T cell receptor beta chain was sequenced in a study of T cells in Graves' hyperthyroidism and ophthalmopathy (dated by TCRdb to between 2018 and 2021). For the wider study: Peripheral blood was sampled at the time of initial diagnosis, prior to any treatment. The 100 discovery patients were divided at random into training and test sets in a 7:3 ratio. To identify TCR V-J signatures that set the groups apart, the researchers used a discovery cohort of about a hundred patients, made up of 43 with Graves' ophthalmopathy and some 55 with stable Graves' hyperthyroidism. The study also compared thyroid tissue and blood T-cell repertoires from five or six Graves' hyperthyroidism patients. Whether ophthalmopathy could be predicted prospectively was tested in an independent validation cohort made up of 18 hyperthyroidism patients plus 17 patients who later progressed to ophthalmopathy. TCR Vbeta CDR3 sequencing of roughly 140 peripheral blood samples (approximately 44 ophthalmopathy, approximately 80 hyperthyroidism and some 17 progressor patients) is reported in the paper. After blood sampling, hyperthyroidism patients were treated with methimazole at a starting dose of 30 mg daily, and ophthalmopathy patients were treated with high-dose intravenous methylprednisolone. What the study reported, not specific to this receptor: In validation, the model predicted progression to ophthalmopathy a median of around 6.5 months before onset, with approximately 70% sensitivity and roughly 72% specificity. A model built on a 13 V-J signature distinguished ophthalmopathy from stable hyperthyroidism, reaching about 88% sensitivity and under 84% specificity in cross-validation and 80%/75% in testing. Most expanded thyroid clonotypes (frequency above 0.001) were also found in blood, which suggests that blood repertoires may mirror thyroid immune responses. Sample size was not statistically predetermined, and investigators were not blinded to group allocation.

Stable Graves' hyperthyroidism was defined as no progression to ophthalmopathy during 18 months of follow-up. The hyperthyroidism patients were between 18 and 65 years old and newly diagnosed, with a disease duration of less than 2 months. Any patient with an uncontrolled infection, another autoimmune disease, pregnancy or lactation was excluded. Clinical symptoms, serum thyroxine and TRAb, thyroid ultrasound, and orbital computed tomography formed the basis for the diagnoses. PBMCs were separated from under 11 ml of fresh peripheral blood using Ficoll-Paque density gradient centrifugation. Total RNA was extracted with Trizol reagent, and quality was checked on an Agilent 2100 Bioanalyzer. Amplification of TCR beta CDR3 regions was carried out from RNA transcripts. The TCR CDR3 was subjected to a first round of RT-PCR using the HTBI primer set and the Qiagen OneStep RT-PCR kit. A second multiplex PCR round built the libraries, followed by size selection and purification. Paired-end sequencing of the libraries was performed with 100 bp reads on an Illumina HiSeq2000. In the authors' own workflow: SOAPnuke was used to process the raw data, removing reads that contained adapters or uncalled bases, had a mean Phred below 15, or lacked an exact match to the constant primer or identifier. COPE v1.2.5 was used to merge the high-quality paired reads, and each unique nucleotide sequence was defined as a clonotype. Clonotypes were aligned to IMGT TRBV, TRBD and TRBJ reference segments using MiTCR v1.1. The analysis was restricted to V-J combinations with a frequency above 0.0001, which together covered just over 98% of the repertoires. The TCS score was defined as F50 (clonal expansion) divided by E x V (chaos), with BLOSUM62-based TCRdist calculated between CDR3 peptides within each V-J. Welch's t-statistics and random forest reduced fewer than 550 V-J features to 13, which were used in a naive Bayes classifier (R e1071). TCRdb reran the public reads through fastp at Q25 and MiXCR, keeping productive beta chains. Each record represents a unique CDR3 protein, reported with the most common genes and DNA among its rows. What appears here as the V and J calls and clone size reflects TCRdb's work, not the paper's. Recorded for this sample are 500,000 to 650,000 distinct CDR3 sequences; around 15% of them occurred a single time. Jointly, the top ten make up approximately 15% of the sample.

Via the germline V gene (reference sequence), CDR1 is SEHNR and CDR2 FQNEAQ. There are 16 amino acids in the CDR3, from cysteine to phenylalanine inclusive. The read is trimmed to its CDR3 DNA, 48 bases read in frame from base 1. V is clipped by 3 bases and J by 2 bases, and the sequence between their germline boundaries is 16 bases long. In regard to this clonotype: There is no known antigen for this receptor. No base qualities exist here, and no much larger clone lies one base off it.

The chain links TRBV7-9 with TRBJ1-1; the D segment could be TRBD1, given 5 matching bases. The clonotype was recovered from a woman between 40 and 50 years old with Graves' hyperthyroidism. Sequencing was done on a sample of blood. The nucleotide sequence is TGTGCCAGCAGCTTGGGTCAGGGATTTTATAACACTGAAGCTTTCTTT. This encodes CASSLGQGFYNTEAFF.